The T cell receptor beta chain under discussion was sequenced for a study of blood T cell repertoires in COVID-19. The V end was cut by 2 bases, the J end by 0 bases, with 8 bases between. Germline CDR1 is MNHEY and CDR2 is SVGEGT. This CDR3 spans 14 amino acids. In the source study's methods: Amplification of reference gene primers provided the estimated nucleated cell counts. Data came from immunoSEQ multiplex PCR; TCRdb stores just in-frame clones and leaves some out. The D gene and trimming were derived from the DNA, and the V and J assignments and clone size from that table. The table has under 200,000 clones, roughly 80% seen once.

This chain connects TRBV6-2 or TRBV6-3 to TRBJ2-7; D gene uncertain. The receptor was isolated from a man in his sixties or seventies with active or convalescent COVID-19. The sequenced sample was peripheral blood. CDR3 sequence reads: CASSYATASYEQYF. The CDR3 coding sequence is TGTGCCAGCAGTTACGCGACTGCCTCCTACGAGCAGTACTTC.